This passage covers 14 T cell receptor beta chains from one sample sequenced in a study of blood T cell repertoires in COVID-19. TCRdb's table, derived via immunoSEQ multiplex PCR, lists solely in-frame clones and lacks some. The sample records under 80,000 clones, more than 75% being singletons. The material sequenced was peripheral blood. Receptor source: a human donor in a cohort sampled during active COVID-19.

The V and J genes are TRBV12-5 and TRBJ1-5; 8 nucleotides agree with TRBD1. Trimming removed 1 base from V and 3 bases from J; junction bases left unmatched: 17. Germline assignment: CDR1 LGHNT and CDR2 FRNRAP. The CDR3 extends over 20 amino acids. The CDR3: CASGLGTRGAQGAPNQPQHF. CDR3 nucleotides: TGTGCTAGTGGTTTGGGGACCCGTGGCGCCCAGGGGGCCCCCAATCAGCCCCAGCATTTT.

The rearrangement links TRBV18 to TRBJ2-7, with D tentatively TRBD1 (6 bases). With 2 bases removed from V and 5 bases from J, the gap between germline ends came to 10 bases. The CDR3 contains 13 residues. CDR1 and CDR2 (germline): KGHSH, LQKENI. DNA of the CDR3: TGTGCCAGCTCACCAACAGGGACCAACGAGCAGTACTTC. It encodes CASSPTGTNEQYF.

This chain connects TRBV13 to TRBJ2-7; 7 bases align to TRBD1. The CDR3 is made up of 13 amino acids. With V trimmed by 4 bases and J by 2 bases, 2 bases remained unmatched. Per the germline V gene, CDR1 is PRHDT and CDR2 is FYEKMQ (reference sequence). This CDR3 is CASSSDRAYEQYF. CDR3 DNA sequence: TGTGCCAGCAGCTCCGACAGGGCCTACGAGCAGTACTTC.

J is TRBJ2-2 and V is TRBV4-1; weak D call: TRBD1 (6 bases). The CDR3 runs to 16 residues. V dropped 1 base and J dropped 4 bases, with 13 bases sitting between them. The germline V gene has CDR1 MGHRA and CDR2 YSYEKL. The CDR3 reads CASSQGGQGSTGELFF. The CDR3 DNA is TGCGCCAGCAGCCAAGGGGGACAAGGGAGCACCGGGGAGCTGTTTTTT.

J is TRBJ1-2 and V is TRBV14; 9 bases are a match to TRBD1. Germline V gene data show CDR1 as SGHDN and CDR2 as FVKESK. This CDR3 is 15 amino acids long. V was pared by 6 bases and J by 6 bases, with 11 bases of the junction left unmatched. This CDR3 reads CASRFQKGQGNGYTF. The CDR3 coding sequence is TGTGCCAGCAGGTTCCAAAAGGGACAGGGTAATGGCTACACCTTC.

This clone was counted only a few times. This chain connects TRBV5-6 to TRBJ1-5; TRBD1 might be the D (6 bases). The V end lost 3 bases, the J end lost 4 bases, and 8 bases lay between the germline ends. CDR1 and CDR2 from the germline V gene are SGHDT and YYEEEE. The CDR3 loop spans 13 amino acids. CDR3 nucleotide sequence: TGTGCCAGCAGCTGGGGGACAAATCAGCCCCAGCATTTT. It encodes CASSWGTNQPQHF.

The V call is TRBV5-1, the J call TRBJ1-1; no reliable D call. Germline lookup yields CDR1 SGHRS and CDR2 YFSETQ. V lost 0 bases and J lost 1, with 4 bases in between. The CDR3 loop spans 13 amino acids. The CDR3 loop reads CASSLGGNTEAFF. CDR3 sequence (DNA): TGCGCCAGCAGCTTGGGCGGGAACACTGAAGCTTTCTTT.

The chain combines TRBV9 with TRBJ2-5, with a weak D call TRBD2 (6 bases). Germline CDR1 and CDR2: SGDLS and YYNGEE. V lost 2 bases, J lost 2 bases, and 10 bases lay in between. CDR3 size: 14 residues. CDR3 DNA: TGTGCCAGCAGCGTTCTAGCGACTCAAGAGACCCAGTACTTC. It is translated as CASSVLATQETQYF.

V and J are TRBV9 and TRBJ1-2; tentatively, D is TRBD1 (6 bases). V was pared by 4 bases and J by 6 bases, with 13 bases between. Germline-derived CDR1 and CDR2 are SGDLS and YYNGEE. The CDR3 consists of 13 residues. The CDR3 sequence: CASSLRGIDGYTF. The CDR3 nucleotides are TGTGCCAGCAGCCTCAGGGGTATCGATGGCTACACCTTC. Combining the CDR3 with reference TRBV9 and TRBJ1-2 gives the whole variable domain DSGVTQTPKHLITATGQRVTLRCSPRSGDLSVYWYQQSLDQGLQFLIQYYNGEERAKGNILERFSAQQFPDLHSELNLSSLELGDSALYFCASSLRGIDGYTFGSGTRLTVV.

This clone was counted once. The V call is TRBV10-3, the J call TRBJ2-1, with D maybe TRBD2 (6 bases). The CDR3 is 15 residues long. Trimming took 7 bases from V and 5 from J, leaving 18 bases between them. CDR1 and CDR2 (germline): ENHRY, SYGVKD. CDR3 nucleotides: TGTGCCATCAACCGCGGGGAGACGTACGACAATGAGCAGTTCTTC. Translation: CAINRGETYDNEQFF.

The chain combines TRBV28 with TRBJ1-1; D is unclear. Deletions cut 6 bases from V and 4 bases from J, with 9 bases between. CDR1 and CDR2 (germline): MDHEN, SYDVKM. The CDR3 has 12 residues. CDR3 region: CASRALFTEAFF. Here the CDR3 DNA reads TGTGCCAGCAGGGCCTTGTTCACTGAAGCTTTCTTT.

The chain has TRBV9 and TRBJ2-5; TRBD2 matches at 7 bases. V was clipped by 0 bases and J by 1 base; unmatched bases: 12. CDR1 is SGDLS and CDR2 is YYNGEE in the germline V gene. This CDR3 has 18 residues. CDR3 nucleotides: TGTGCCAGCAGCGTAGGGGCTAGCGGACTACCTCTCCAAGAGACCCAGTACTTC. Its protein product is CASSVGASGLPLQETQYF.

The genes are TRBV2 and TRBJ1-5; no definite D call. This CDR3 spans 16 amino acids. V was shortened by 1 base and J by 7 bases, with 17 bases between the two germline ends. In germline, CDR1 is SNHLY, CDR2 FYNNEI. The CDR3 nucleotides read TGTGCCAGCAGTGAAGGTTTTGCGGGGATTTTACAGCCCCAGCATTTT. Its protein product is CASSEGFAGILQPQHF. Drawing the rest from reference TRBV2 and TRBJ1-5, the complete variable domain is EPEVTQTPSHQVTQMGQEVILRCVPISNHLYFYWYRQILGQKVEFLVSFYNNEISEKSEIFDDQFSVERPDGSNFTLKIRSTKLEDSAMYFCASSEGFAGILQPQHFGDGTRLSIL.

The genes are TRBV5-4 and TRBJ1-4, with D maybe TRBD1 (6 bases). Germline V CDR1 and CDR2: SGHNT, YYREEE (reference sequence). V was trimmed by 3 bases and J by 8 bases, leaving 14 bases between them. The CDR3 runs to 14 residues. This CDR3 reads CASSSGQSIEKLFF. For the CDR3, the DNA is TGTGCCAGCAGCTCGGGACAAAGTATCGAAAAACTGTTTTTT.